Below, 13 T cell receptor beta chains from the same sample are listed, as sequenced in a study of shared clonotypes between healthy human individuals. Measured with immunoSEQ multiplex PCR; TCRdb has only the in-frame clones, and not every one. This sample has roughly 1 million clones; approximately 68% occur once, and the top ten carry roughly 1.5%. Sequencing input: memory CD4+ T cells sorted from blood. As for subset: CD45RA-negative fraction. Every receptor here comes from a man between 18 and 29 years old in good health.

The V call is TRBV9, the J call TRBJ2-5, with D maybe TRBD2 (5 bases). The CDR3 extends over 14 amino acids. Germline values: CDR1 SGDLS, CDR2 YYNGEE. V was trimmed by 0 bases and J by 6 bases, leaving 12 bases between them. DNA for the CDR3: TGTGCCAGCAGCGTAGAGTCTAGCCTACAGACCCAGTACTTC. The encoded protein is CASSVESSLQTQYF.

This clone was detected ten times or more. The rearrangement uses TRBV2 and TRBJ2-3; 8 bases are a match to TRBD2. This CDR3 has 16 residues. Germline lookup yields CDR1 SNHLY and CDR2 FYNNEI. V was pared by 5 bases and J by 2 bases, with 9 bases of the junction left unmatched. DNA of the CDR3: TGTGCCAGCAGTCCCTTCCTTAGCGGGGTCACAGATACGCAGTATTTT. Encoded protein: CASSPFLSGVTDTQYF.

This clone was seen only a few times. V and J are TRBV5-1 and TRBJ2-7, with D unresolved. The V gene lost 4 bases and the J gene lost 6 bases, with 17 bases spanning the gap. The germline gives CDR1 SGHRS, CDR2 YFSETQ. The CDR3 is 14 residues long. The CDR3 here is CASSTGPGSLEQYF. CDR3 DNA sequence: TGCGCCAGCAGCACTGGGCCAGGTTCCCTCGAGCAGTACTTC.

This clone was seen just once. Here the CDR3 reads CATRGGDTGELFF. The CDR3 nucleotides are TGTGCCACCAGAGGGGGGGACACCGGGGAGCTGTTTTTT. This chain links TRBV10-3 with TRBJ2-2, with a tentative D call TRBD2 (7 bases). CDR1 is ENHRY and CDR2 is SYGVKD in the germline V gene. The CDR3 runs to 13 residues. Trimming cost V 10 bases and J 3 bases, with 12 bases left between them.

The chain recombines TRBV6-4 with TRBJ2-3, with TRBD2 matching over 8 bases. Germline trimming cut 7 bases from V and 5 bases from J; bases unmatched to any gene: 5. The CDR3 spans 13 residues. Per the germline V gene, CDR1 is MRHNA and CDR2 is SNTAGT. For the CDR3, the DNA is TGTGCCAGCACTGTGAGCGGGAGAGATACGCAGTATTTT. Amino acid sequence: CASTVSGRDTQYF.

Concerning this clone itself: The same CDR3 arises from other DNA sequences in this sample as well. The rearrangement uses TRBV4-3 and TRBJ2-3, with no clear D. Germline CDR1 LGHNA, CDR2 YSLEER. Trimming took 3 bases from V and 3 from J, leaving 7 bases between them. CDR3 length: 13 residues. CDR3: CASSQGLTDTQYF. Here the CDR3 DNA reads TGCGCCAGCAGCCAGGGGTTAACAGATACGCAGTATTTT.

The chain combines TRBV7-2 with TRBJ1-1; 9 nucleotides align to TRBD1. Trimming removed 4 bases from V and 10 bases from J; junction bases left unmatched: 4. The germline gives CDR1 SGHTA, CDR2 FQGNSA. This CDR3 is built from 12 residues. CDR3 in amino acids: CASSWNRGPAFF. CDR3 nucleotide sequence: TGTGCCAGCAGCTGGAACAGGGGGCCAGCTTTCTTT. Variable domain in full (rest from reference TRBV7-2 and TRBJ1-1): GAGVSQSPSNKVTEKGKDVELRCDPISGHTALYWYRQSLGQGLEFLIYFQGNSAPDKSGLPSDRFSAERTGGSVSTLTIQRTQQEDSAVYLCASSWNRGPAFFGQGTRLTVV.

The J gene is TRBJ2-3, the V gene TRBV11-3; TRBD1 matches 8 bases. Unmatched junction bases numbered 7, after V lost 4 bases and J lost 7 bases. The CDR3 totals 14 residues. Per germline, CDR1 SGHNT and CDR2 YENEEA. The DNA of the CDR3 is TGTGCCAGCAGCTCAGAAACAGGGGGACATACGCAGTATTTT. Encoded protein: CASSSETGGHTQYF.

The chain's CDR3 is CASRARWGEQFF. CDR3 sequence (DNA): TGTGCCAGCAGGGCTAGGTGGGGTGAGCAGTTCTTC. The J gene is TRBJ2-1, the V gene TRBV6-5; D ambiguous. The V end was cut by 6 bases, the J end by 9 bases, with 12 bases between. The CDR3 covers 12 residues. Germline V CDR1 and CDR2: MNHEY, SVGAGI.

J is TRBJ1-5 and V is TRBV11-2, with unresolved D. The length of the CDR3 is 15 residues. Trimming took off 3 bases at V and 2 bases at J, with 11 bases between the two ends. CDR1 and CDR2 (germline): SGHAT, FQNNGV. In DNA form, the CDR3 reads TGTGCCAGCAGCTTCCCGTGCCCTGGCAATCAGCCCCAGCATTTT. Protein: CASSFPCPGNQPQHF. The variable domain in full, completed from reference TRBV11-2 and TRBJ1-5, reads EAGVAQSPRYKIIEKRQSVAFWCNPISGHATLYWYQQILGQGPKLLIQFQNNGVVDDSQLPKDRFSAERLKGVDSTLKIQPAKLEDSAVYLCASSFPCPGNQPQHFGDGTRLSIL.

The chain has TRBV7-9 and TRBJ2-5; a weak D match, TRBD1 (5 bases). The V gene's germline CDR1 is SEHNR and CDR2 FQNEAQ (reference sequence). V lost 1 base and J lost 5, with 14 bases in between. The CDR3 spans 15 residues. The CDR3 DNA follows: TGTGCCAGCAGCTTAGGACAGACGAACCGGGAGACCCAGTACTTC. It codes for CASSLGQTNRETQYF.

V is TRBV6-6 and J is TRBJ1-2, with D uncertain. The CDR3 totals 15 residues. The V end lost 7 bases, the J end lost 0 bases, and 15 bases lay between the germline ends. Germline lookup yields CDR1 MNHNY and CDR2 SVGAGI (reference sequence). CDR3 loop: CASTTPGGANYGYTF. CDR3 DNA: TGTGCCAGCACCACCCCCGGCGGAGCTAACTATGGCTACACCTTC.

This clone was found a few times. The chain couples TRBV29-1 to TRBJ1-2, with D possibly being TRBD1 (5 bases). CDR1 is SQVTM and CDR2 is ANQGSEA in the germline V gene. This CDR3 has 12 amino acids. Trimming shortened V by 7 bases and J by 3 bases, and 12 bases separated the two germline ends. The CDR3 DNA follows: TGCAGCGCTAAGGGGTTAGACTATGGCTACACCTTC. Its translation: CSAKGLDYGYTF.